One and the same sample provided the 12 T cell receptor beta chains below, sequenced in a study of blood T cells in healthy people across ages. Through a sample-barcoded 5' primer and a J-beta primer mix, a second PCR was run for about 7 to 12 cycles. One entry per CDR3 protein results from TCRdb running MiXCR on the 5' RACE reads. The sample comprises just over 1 million distinct CDR3 sequences, 40% to 55% of which are singletons, and about 20% rests with the top ten. Sequences were obtained from blood. The source is a woman in her fifties or sixties in good health.

The chain has TRBV15 and TRBJ2-3; D might be TRBD1 (5 bases). Trimming removed 0 bases at V and 4 bases at J, with 11 bases between. Germline CDR1 reads LNHNV; CDR2 reads YYDKDF (reference sequence). The CDR3 consists of 15 residues. CDR3 coding DNA: TGTGCCACCAGCAGAGATCCAGGGATTTCAGATACGCAGTATTTT. It yields the protein CATSRDPGISDTQYF.

There are a few counts of this clonotype. This chain joins TRBV6-5 and TRBJ1-2; D remains ambiguous. The V gene lost 2 bases and the J gene lost 2 bases, with 6 bases spanning the gap. From germline, CDR1 is MNHEY and CDR2 SVGAGI. This CDR3 has 13 amino acids. The DNA for the CDR3 is TGTGCCAGCAGTTACCGGCAGAACTATGGCTACACCTTC. Translated: CASSYRQNYGYTF.

The rearrangement links TRBV5-1 to TRBJ2-7; D unclear. The CDR3 sequence is 15 residues long. Trimming cost V 0 bases and J 2 bases, with 12 bases left between them. In germline, CDR1 is SGHRS, CDR2 YFSETQ. For the CDR3, the DNA is TGCGCCAGCAGCTTGGACCTGTCCCAGACCTACGAGCAGTACTTC. Translation gives CASSLDLSQTYEQYF.

The rearrangement uses TRBV3-1 and TRBJ1-1; 9 nucleotides match TRBD1. V was pared by 5 bases and J by 4 bases, with 5 bases of the junction left unmatched. CDR3 length: 14 amino acids. Germline V gene lookup returns CDR1 LGHDT and CDR2 YNNKEL (reference sequence). The CDR3 region has the DNA TGTGCCAGCAGCAAAGGGACAGGGAGCACTGAAGCTTTCTTT. It specifies CASSKGTGSTEAFF.

Details on this clonotype: A read error may produce the germline difference seen at one junction end. The chain couples TRBV25-1 to TRBJ1-1, with no clear D. The CDR3 length is 15 residues. Germline V gene lookup returns CDR1 MGHDK and CDR2 SYGVNS. As DNA, the CDR3 is TGTGCTAGCAGTGAAGGTCTGGCTCTCAACACTGAAGCTTTCTTT. The encoded protein is CASSEGLALNTEAFF.

Only a few counts were recorded for this clonotype. The chain joins TRBV6-4 to TRBJ1-2; TRBD1 might be the D (5 bases). V lost 6 bases to trimming and J lost 8 bases, with 16 bases between them. Per germline, CDR1 MRHNA and CDR2 SNTAGT. The CDR3 has 13 residues. The CDR3 reads CASSPEGRGGYTF. The DNA for the CDR3 is TGTGCCAGCAGCCCGGAGGGAAGGGGCGGCTACACCTTC.

A remark on this clonotype: A far larger clone is one nucleotide away, so this likely arose from a read error. V usage is TRBV12-3 or TRBV12-4 and J usage is TRBJ2-1, with D possibly TRBD2 on 6 matching bases. The CDR3 contains 12 residues. The DNA of the CDR3 is TGTGCCAGCAGATTAGGAGGGGATGAGCAGTTCTTC. It yields the protein CASRLGGDEQFF.

This clonotype appeared a few times. The V gene is TRBV2, the J gene TRBJ2-5, with a possible D match to TRBD1 (5 bases). Per the germline V gene, CDR1 is SNHLY and CDR2 is FYNNEI. V was shortened by 5 bases and J by 4 bases, with 8 bases between the two germline ends. CDR3 length equals 12 residues. CDR3 bases: TGTGCCAGCAGTAGGGGTTCAGAGACCCAGTACTTC. Translation: CASSRGSETQYF.

V is TRBV6-1 and J is TRBJ1-2; 7 nucleotides match TRBD1. From germline, CDR1 is MNHNS and CDR2 SASEGT. The CDR3 length is 11 residues. Trimming cost V 7 bases and J 13 bases; bases outside gene matches: 9. CDR3 residues: CASTTGLSPTF. In nucleotides, the CDR3 is TGTGCCAGCACGACAGGGTTAAGTCCCACCTTC.

This chain joins TRBV11-2 and TRBJ1-2; D not certain. CDR1 is SGHAT and CDR2 is FQNNGV in the germline V gene. Between the trimmed V and J ends, which lost 3 bases and 2 bases, there was a span of 7 bases. The CDR3 is made up of 13 amino acids. CDR3 bases: TGTGCCAGCAGCTTTGGTGAGAACTATGGCTACACCTTC. Translated: CASSFGENYGYTF.

The table lists this clonotype with a few counts. The V call is TRBV27, the J call TRBJ2-5; possible D gene TRBD2, 6 bases. The V end was cut by 6 bases, the J end by 3 bases, with 17 bases between. This CDR3 contains 15 residues. Germline V gene lookup returns CDR1 MNHEY and CDR2 SMNVEV (reference sequence). CDR3: CASSPNVGEEETQYF. In DNA, the CDR3 is TGTGCCAGCAGCCCCAACGTGGGGGAGGAAGAGACCCAGTACTTC.

J is TRBJ2-7 and V is TRBV6-1; a possible D gene is TRBD2 (6 bases). This CDR3 contains 14 residues. CDR1 is MNHNS, CDR2 SASEGT, per germline. Trimming shortened V by 4 bases and J by 1 base, and 11 bases separated the two germline ends. CDR3 protein: CASSGGVGSYEQYF. The CDR3 DNA follows: TGTGCCAGCAGTGGGGGGGTAGGTTCCTACGAGCAGTACTTC.